Listed here are 9 T cell receptor beta chains from one sample, sequenced in a study of cytomegalovirus exposure and HLA in healthy donors (dated by TCRdb to about 2017). The library was made by the immunoSEQ multiplex PCR assay. TCRdb carries this immuneACCESS record with in-frame sequences only. Its versions omit some clonotypes, under half of them owing to an unresolved V gene in the studies checked, with the rest unexplained. This sample is represented by roughly 150,000 clones; more than 70% of them were singletons. Roughly 10% of the sample is held by the ten biggest clonotypes. The sample taken for sequencing was PBMCs. The origin of the receptors is a young man in good health and CMV-seropositive.

The chain has TRBV19 and TRBJ1-4, with no clear D. Germline-derived CDR1 and CDR2 are LNHDA and SQIVND (reference sequence). Trimming pared 6 bases from V and 5 bases from J, leaving 16 bases between. This CDR3 has 15 amino acids. The DNA for the CDR3 is TGTGCCAGTAGACCCTTGGTGGGAGTAAATGAAAAACTGTTTTTT. It specifies CASRPLVGVNEKLFF.

V usage is TRBV7-3 and J usage is TRBJ2-2, with D maybe TRBD2 (6 bases). The CDR3 is 15 residues long. Germline V gives CDR1 SGHTA, CDR2 FQGTGA. Trimming cost V 0 bases and J 4 bases, with 9 bases left between them. CDR3 sequence: CASSLTAGSTGELFF. CDR3 nucleotide sequence: TGTGCCAGCAGCTTAACGGCGGGATCCACCGGGGAGCTGTTTTTT.

V usage is TRBV4-1 and J usage is TRBJ2-3, with 8 bases that match TRBD2. V lost 1 base and J lost 6; bases outside the gene matches: 3. This CDR3 contains 14 residues. Looked up from germline, CDR1 is MGHRA and CDR2 is YSYEKL. CDR3 DNA: TGCGCCAGCAGCCAAGTCGGGGGGGCCGATACGCAGTATTTT. It yields the protein CASSQVGGADTQYF.

This chain connects TRBV6-5 to TRBJ1-2, with D maybe TRBD1 (6 bases). The CDR3 contains 12 residues. Deletions cut 5 bases from V and 6 bases from J, with 10 bases between. The V gene's germline CDR1 is MNHEY and CDR2 SVGAGI. The CDR3 DNA is TGTGCCAGCAGTCTGACAGGTGATGGCTACACCTTC. Encoded protein: CASSLTGDGYTF.

The chain couples TRBV28 to TRBJ2-1, with D possibly TRBD2 on 5 matching bases. CDR1 is MDHEN and CDR2 is SYDVKM in the germline V gene. The CDR3 sequence is 17 residues long. V lost 5 bases, J lost 2 bases, and 19 bases lay in between. The CDR3 sequence: CASSRGSGRITYNEQFF. CDR3 in DNA: TGTGCCAGCAGTCGGGGATCGGGTCGTATTACCTACAATGAGCAGTTCTTC.

In this sample, this clone turned up a few times. The chain employs TRBV11-2 and TRBJ2-7, with 8 bases aligning to TRBD1. The CDR3 runs 16 residues. CDR1 SGHAT and CDR2 FQNNGV come from the germline V gene. Trimming took 3 bases from V and 5 from J; bases not matched to a gene: 12. The CDR3 sequence is CASSFEMDRVGHEQYF. In DNA, the CDR3 is TGTGCCAGCAGCTTTGAGATGGACAGGGTTGGGCACGAGCAGTACTTC.

J is TRBJ1-2 and V is TRBV5-6, with D unclear. The CDR3 totals 13 residues. Germline V gives CDR1 SGHDT, CDR2 YYEEEE. The germline V and J ends were trimmed by 3 bases and 8 bases, with 14 bases remaining between them. CDR3 coding DNA: TGTGCCAGCAGCTATTCCAACGCGCGGGGCTACACCTTC. Translated: CASSYSNARGYTF.

The genes are TRBV9 and TRBJ2-7; unclear D gene. This CDR3 spans 15 amino acids. Germline V gives CDR1 SGDLS, CDR2 YYNGEE. Trimming took 0 bases from V and 3 from J, leaving 13 bases between them. The CDR3 protein is CASSVEPGLYYEQYF. Written as DNA, the CDR3 is TGTGCCAGCAGCGTAGAACCAGGATTGTACTACGAGCAGTACTTC.

The rearrangement uses TRBV5-1 and TRBJ1-6; 7 nucleotides agree with TRBD1. There are 16 residues in the CDR3. Germline CDR1 is SGHRS and CDR2 is YFSETQ. The V segment lost 0 bases and the J segment 3 bases; nucleotides outside the gene matches: 3. The CDR3 nucleotides read TGCGCCAGCAGCTTGGAGGGGACAGACTATAATTCACCCCTCCACTTT. Protein product: CASSLEGTDYNSPLHF. The full variable domain, its missing parts supplied by reference TRBV5-1 and TRBJ1-6, is KAGVTQTPRYLIKTRGQQVTLSCSPISGHRSVSWYQQTPGQGLQFLFEYFSETQRNKGNFPGRFSGRQFSNSRSEMNVSTLELGDSALYLCASSLEGTDYNSPLHFGNGTRLTVT.